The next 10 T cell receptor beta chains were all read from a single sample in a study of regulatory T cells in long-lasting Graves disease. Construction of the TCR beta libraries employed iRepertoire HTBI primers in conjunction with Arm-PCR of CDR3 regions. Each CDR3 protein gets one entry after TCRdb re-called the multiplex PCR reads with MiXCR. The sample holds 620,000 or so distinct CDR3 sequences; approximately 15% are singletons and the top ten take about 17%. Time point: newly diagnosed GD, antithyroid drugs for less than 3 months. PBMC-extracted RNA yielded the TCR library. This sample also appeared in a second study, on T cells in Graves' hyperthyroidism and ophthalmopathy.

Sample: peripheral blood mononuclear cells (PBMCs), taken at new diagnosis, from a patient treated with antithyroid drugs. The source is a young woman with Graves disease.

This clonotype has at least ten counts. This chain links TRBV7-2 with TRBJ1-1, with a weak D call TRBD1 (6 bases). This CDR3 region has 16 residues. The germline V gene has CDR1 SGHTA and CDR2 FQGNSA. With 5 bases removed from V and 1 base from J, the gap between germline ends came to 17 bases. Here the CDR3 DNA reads TGTGCCAGCAGCCTCTCCTTCGGGGGCAGGAACACTGAAGCTTTCTTT. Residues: CASSLSFGGRNTEAFF.

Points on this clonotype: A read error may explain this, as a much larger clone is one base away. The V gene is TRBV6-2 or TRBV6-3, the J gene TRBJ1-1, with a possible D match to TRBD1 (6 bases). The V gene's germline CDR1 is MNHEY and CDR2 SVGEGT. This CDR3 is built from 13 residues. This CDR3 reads CVSSEGGATEAFF. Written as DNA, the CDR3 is TGTGTCAGCAGCGAGGGGGGGGCCACTGAAGCTTTCTTT.

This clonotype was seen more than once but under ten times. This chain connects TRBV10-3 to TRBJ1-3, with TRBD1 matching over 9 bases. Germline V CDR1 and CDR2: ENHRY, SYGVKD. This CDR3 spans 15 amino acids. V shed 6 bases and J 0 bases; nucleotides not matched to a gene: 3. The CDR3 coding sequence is TGTGCCATCAGGGGGACAGGGAACTCTGGAAACACCATATATTTT. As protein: CAIRGTGNSGNTIYF.

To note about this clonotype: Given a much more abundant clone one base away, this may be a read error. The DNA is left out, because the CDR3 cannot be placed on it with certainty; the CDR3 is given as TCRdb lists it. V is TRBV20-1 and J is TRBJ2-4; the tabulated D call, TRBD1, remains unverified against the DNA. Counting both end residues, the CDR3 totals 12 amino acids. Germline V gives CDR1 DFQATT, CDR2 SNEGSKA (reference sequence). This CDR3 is CSARTGGYGCTF.

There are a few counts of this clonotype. The CDR3 region is CASSHALAGTYNEQFF. The CDR3 DNA is TGCGCCAGCAGCCATGCCTTAGCGGGTACTTACAATGAGCAGTTCTTC. The J gene is TRBJ2-1, the V gene TRBV4-1; 7 nucleotides align to TRBD2. This CDR3 has 16 residues. V lost 3 bases to trimming and J lost 4 bases; unmatched junction nucleotides: 9. The germline V gene encodes CDR1 MGHRA and CDR2 YSYEKL.

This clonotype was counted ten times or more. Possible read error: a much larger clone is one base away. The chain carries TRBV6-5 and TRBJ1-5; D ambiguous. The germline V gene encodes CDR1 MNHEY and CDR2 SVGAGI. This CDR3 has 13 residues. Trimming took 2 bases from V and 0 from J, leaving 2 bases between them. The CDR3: CASSYDSNQPQHF. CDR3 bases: TGTGCCAGCAGTTACGATAGCAATCAGCCCCAGCATTTT.

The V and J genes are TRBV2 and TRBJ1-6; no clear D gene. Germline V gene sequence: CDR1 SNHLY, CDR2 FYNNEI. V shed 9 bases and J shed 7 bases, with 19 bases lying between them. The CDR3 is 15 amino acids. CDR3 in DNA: TGTGCCAGTCGTCTGGACCGCATAAGAAATTCACCCCTCCACTTT. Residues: CASRLDRIRNSPLHF.

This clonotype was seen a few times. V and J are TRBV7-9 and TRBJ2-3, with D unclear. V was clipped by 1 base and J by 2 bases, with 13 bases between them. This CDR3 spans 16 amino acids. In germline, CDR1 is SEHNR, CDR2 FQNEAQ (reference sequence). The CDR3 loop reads CASSLDARSVTDTQYF. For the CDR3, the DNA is TGTGCCAGCAGCTTAGACGCGAGATCTGTCACAGATACGCAGTATTTT.

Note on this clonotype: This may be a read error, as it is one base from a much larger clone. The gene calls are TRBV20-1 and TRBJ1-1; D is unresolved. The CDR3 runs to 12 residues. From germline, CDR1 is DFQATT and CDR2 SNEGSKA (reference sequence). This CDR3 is CSAGRQNTETFF. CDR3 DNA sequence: TGCAGTGCCGGACGGCAGAACACTGAAACTTTCTTT.

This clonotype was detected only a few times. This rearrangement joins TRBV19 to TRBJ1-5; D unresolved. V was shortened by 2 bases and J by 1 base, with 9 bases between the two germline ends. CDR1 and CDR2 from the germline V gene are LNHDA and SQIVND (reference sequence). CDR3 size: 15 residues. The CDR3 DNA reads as TGTGCCAGTAGTATATGGAGTTCGAGCAATCAGCCCCAGCATTTT. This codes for CASSIWSSSNQPQHF.